These 11 T cell receptor beta chains came from one sample sequenced in a study of tumor-infiltrating lymphocytes in primary liver carcinoma (dated by TCRdb to the late 2010s). The data were produced on an Illumina HiSeq 2500. TCRbeta-specific cDNA was reverse-transcribed from 500 ng total RNA using a constant-region primer and ProtoScript II reverse transcriptase. The TCRbeta libraries were prepared through three rounds of nested multiplex PCR following a slightly modified ARM-PCR procedure. The first two PCR rounds used multiplex TRBV1-TRBV30 forward primers with a Cbeta reverse primer, each for roughly 10 cycles. TCRdb handled the public reads itself, with Q25 trimming in fastp and clone calling in MiXCR, and kept productive beta chains. Here each entry gathers all rows of one CDR3 protein and keeps the most common genes and DNA. The sample table contains fewer than 350,000 distinct CDR3 sequences; only one count was recorded for 65% of them. The ten largest account for roughly 8.6% of the sample.

RNA from unsorted whole blood was extracted with TRIzol reagent, and germline DNA was obtained with the DNeasy Blood & Tissue kit. Sequencing was done on a sample of peripheral blood. The receptors were sampled from a middle-aged man with primary liver carcinoma and hepatitis B virus infection.

This clonotype was detected a few times. This rearrangement joins TRBV5-1 to TRBJ2-2, with D hard to call. V lost 4 bases and J 1 base, leaving 8 bases between the germline ends. The CDR3 consists of 14 residues. CDR1 SGHRS and CDR2 YFSETQ come from the germline V gene. CDR3 protein: CASSPQENTGELFF. CDR3 coding DNA: TGCGCCAGCAGCCCCCAGGAGAACACCGGGGAGCTGTTTTTT. The full variable domain, its missing parts supplied by reference TRBV5-1 and TRBJ2-2, is KAGVTQTPRYLIKTRGQQVTLSCSPISGHRSVSWYQQTPGQGLQFLFEYFSETQRNKGNFPGRFSGRQFSNSRSEMNVSTLELGDSALYLCASSPQENTGELFFGEGSRLTVL.

This clonotype has at least ten counts. The J gene is TRBJ2-7, the V gene TRBV6-2 or TRBV6-3; tentatively, D is TRBD2 (5 bases). Germline V gene sequence: CDR1 MNHEY, CDR2 SVGEGT. The CDR3 loop spans 14 amino acids. V gave up 5 bases and J gave up 6 bases, with 17 bases separating them. The CDR3 DNA reads as TGTGCCAGCAGTCCACTCCTAGGTCGGGGCGAGCAGTACTTC. It is translated as CASSPLLGRGEQYF.

Notes on this clonotype: Possible read error: a much larger clone is one base away. The CDR3 DNA is TGTGCCAGCAAGCGCACATGGGATAATTCACCCCTCCACTTT. Translation: CASKRTWDNSPLHF. The rearrangement joins TRBV6-5 to TRBJ1-6; unclear D gene. V was cut by 7 bases and J by 5 bases, with 12 bases left in between. The CDR3 consists of 14 residues. Germline values: CDR1 MNHEY, CDR2 SVGAGI.

Worth noting for this clonotype: The CDR3 does not close with the conserved phenylalanine or tryptophan, likely indicating a read error. The chain combines TRBV12-3 or TRBV12-4 with TRBJ2-7, with 8 bases lining up with TRBD1. The J segment lost 6 bases and the V segment lost 6 bases, leaving 13 bases of the junction unmatched. The CDR3 contains 15 residues. CDR3 nucleotide sequence: TGTGCCAGCAGGCCCAACTCGGGACAGGAATTCGAGCAGTACTTG. Encoded protein: CASRPNSGQEFEQYL.

The rearrangement uses TRBV6-6 and TRBJ2-3; no clear D. V lost 6 bases and J 2 bases, leaving 12 bases between the germline ends. Germline V gene data show CDR1 as MNHNY and CDR2 as SVGAGI (reference sequence). The CDR3 length is 14 residues. In DNA form, the CDR3 reads TGTGCCAGCAGAAATGAGTATCTCACAGATACGCAGTATTTT. Translated, it gives CASRNEYLTDTQYF.

This clonotype was seen only a few times. A read error is possible here, since a much larger clone lies one base away. The chain links TRBV4-2 to TRBJ2-3; no definite D call. Germline V gene data show CDR1 as LGHNA and CDR2 as YNFKEQ. The CDR3 consists of 14 residues. The CDR3 sequence is CANSQGNSADTQYF. CDR3 DNA: TGTGCCAACAGCCAAGGAAATTCGGCAGATACGCAGTATTTT.

Worth noting for this clonotype: This may come from a read error, since a much larger clone is one base off. V gene TRBV6-1 combines with J gene TRBJ1-1; D is ambiguous. The CDR3 has 13 residues. Germline lookup yields CDR1 MNHNS and CDR2 SASEGT. Trimming took 11 bases from V and 4 from J, leaving 17 bases between them. CDR3 protein: CAGLPLGGTEAFF. The CDR3 DNA is TGTGCCGGCCTCCCGTTGGGCGGCACTGAAGCTTTCTTT.

This sequence joins TRBV5-1 and TRBJ2-5, with TRBD2 matching over 11 bases. CDR1 is SGHRS, CDR2 YFSETQ, per germline. V was pared by 0 bases and J by 2 bases, with 3 bases of the junction left unmatched. The CDR3 is made up of 16 amino acids. The CDR3 reads CASSLVLAGGQETQYF. The CDR3 DNA reads TGCGCCAGCAGCTTGGTCCTAGCGGGGGGACAAGAGACCCAGTACTTC. The full variable domain, with the rest looked up from reference TRBV5-1 and TRBJ2-5, is KAGVTQTPRYLIKTRGQQVTLSCSPISGHRSVSWYQQTPGQGLQFLFEYFSETQRNKGNFPGRFSGRQFSNSRSEMNVSTLELGDSALYLCASSLVLAGGQETQYFGPGTRLLVL.

This clonotype was observed at least ten times. The rearrangement uses TRBV6-1 and TRBJ2-3; the D is unclear. The V gene's germline CDR1 is MNHNS and CDR2 SASEGT. V was cut by 7 bases and J by 1 base, with 15 bases left in between. The CDR3 runs to 15 residues. The CDR3 coding sequence is TGTGCCAGCATTCCCTTTACGCGGCGCACAGATACGCAGTATTTT. It translates to CASIPFTRRTDTQYF.

This clonotype was seen only once. A much larger clone is a single base away; this may be a read error. CDR3 in DNA: TGTGCCAGCAGAAGGACTAGCGGGAGACGTAATGAGCAGTCCTTC. Its protein is CASRRTSGRRNEQSF. V gene TRBV6-2 or TRBV6-3 combines with J gene TRBJ2-1; 13 nucleotides line up with TRBD2. The CDR3 totals 15 residues. Germline CDR1 and CDR2: MNHEY and SVGEGT.

The chain links TRBV21-1 to TRBJ2-7; the D call in the table, TRBD1, was not verified against the DNA. TRBV21-1 is flagged as a pseudogene. CDR3 length: 15 residues. CDR3 amino acids: CASSNLGGEVYEQYF. The CDR3 DNA sequence: TGTGCCAGCAGCAATCTCGGGGGAGAGGTTTACGAGCAGTACTTC.